What follows are 9 T cell receptor beta chains derived from one specimen sequenced in a study of tumor T cells in aggressive B-cell lymphoma. The table came from immunoSEQ multiplex PCR; TCRdb's copy has only in-frame clones and leaves some out. The table has roughly 880 clones, less than 65% seen once. What was sequenced was tumor tissue. Receptors were obtained from an adult with diffuse large B cell lymphoma.

This clone was picked up a small number of times. In the same sample, other DNA sequences code for this CDR3. CDR3 sequence: CASSSGTGISPLHF. The CDR3 coding sequence is TGTGCCAGCAGCTCCGGGACAGGGATTTCACCCCTCCACTTT. The chain carries TRBV7-9 and TRBJ1-6, with 9 bases identical to TRBD1. Germline loops: CDR1 SEHNR, CDR2 FQNEAQ (reference sequence). The CDR3 runs to 14 residues. J was trimmed by 9 bases and V by 4 bases; bases with no gene match: 4. The complete variable domain, with remaining parts taken from reference TRBV7-9 and TRBJ1-6, reads DTGVSQNPRHKITKRGQNVTFRCDPISEHNRLYWYRQTLGQGPEFLTYFQNEAQLEKSRLLSDRFSAERPKGSFSTLEIQRTEQGDSAMYLCASSSGTGISPLHFGNGTRLTVT.

This clone was detected a few times. The gene calls are TRBV4-1 and TRBJ1-2; possibly TRBD1 for D (6 bases). Germline lookup yields CDR1 MGHRA and CDR2 YSYEKL. The CDR3 runs 15 residues. V lost 1 base and J 4 bases, leaving 13 bases between the germline ends. The CDR3: CASSQGGQGFYGYTF. The CDR3 DNA sequence: TGCGCCAGCAGCCAAGGGGGACAAGGCTTCTATGGCTACACCTTC.

The chain is built from TRBV18 and TRBJ1-5; D remains ambiguous. Germline V gene sequence: CDR1 KGHSH, CDR2 LQKENI. V gave up 3 bases and J gave up 5 bases, with 8 bases separating them. The CDR3 has 13 amino acids. The CDR3 region is CASSPERDQPQHF. CDR3 in DNA: TGTGCCAGCTCACCCGAGCGGGATCAGCCCCAGCATTTT.

This chain links TRBV5-1 with TRBJ2-5; TRBD1 matches at 10 bases. Judging by the DNA end, TRBJ2-7 fits better; the J call may be wrong. Germline loops: CDR1 SGHRS, CDR2 YFSETQ. The CDR3 consists of 15 residues. CDR3 sequence (DNA): TGCGCCAGCAGTTATCCGGGACAGGGGAACTACGAGCAGTACTTC. It codes for CASSYPGQGNYEQYF.

In nucleotides, the CDR3 is TGTGCCAGCAGTTTCCCGGGACTAGCGGGAGGGCCTTCCTACAATGAGCAGTTCTTC. Translated: CASSFPGLAGGPSYNEQFF. The chain links TRBV28 to TRBJ2-1, with 16 bases matching TRBD2. The CDR3 is 19 amino acids. Per the germline V gene, CDR1 is MDHEN and CDR2 is SYDVKM. Germline trimming cut 3 bases from V and 1 base from J; bases unmatched to any gene: 6.

By share of the sample, this clone is large (0.1 to 1%). The rearrangement links TRBV4-1 to TRBJ1-3; D unresolved. This CDR3 contains 15 residues. Germline lookup yields CDR1 MGHRA and CDR2 YSYEKL. V lost 3 bases to trimming and J lost 4 bases, with 13 bases between them. The CDR3 protein is CASSHREEVGNTIYF. The CDR3 DNA reads TGCGCCAGCAGCCATAGGGAGGAAGTAGGAAACACCATATATTTT.

The chain joins TRBV27 to TRBJ1-1; the D is unclear. CDR3 length: 13 amino acids. The V gene lost 2 bases and the J gene lost 7 bases, with 11 bases spanning the gap. CDR1 is MNHEY, CDR2 SMNVEV, per germline (reference sequence). The CDR3 nucleotides are TGTGCCAGCAGTTTAACGGGAAAGGGTGAAGCTTTCTTT. Amino acid sequence: CASSLTGKGEAFF.

V is TRBV29-1 and J is TRBJ2-7; 11 bases fit TRBD2. V dropped 7 bases and J dropped 0; count of bases not matched to a gene: 2. The CDR3 consists of 13 residues. Germline assignment: CDR1 SQVTM and CDR2 ANQGSEA. CDR3 region: CSATSGGSYEQYF. The CDR3 DNA reads as TGCAGCGCCACTAGCGGGGGCTCCTACGAGCAGTACTTC.

V usage is TRBV27 and J usage is TRBJ1-1; no clear D. Germline V gene lookup returns CDR1 MNHEY and CDR2 SMNVEV (reference sequence). The CDR3 has 13 amino acids. Trimming shortened V by 3 bases and J by 1 base, and 6 bases separated the two germline ends. CDR3 residues: CASSFNGNTEAFF. For the CDR3, the DNA is TGTGCCAGCAGTTTTAACGGGAACACTGAAGCTTTCTTT.